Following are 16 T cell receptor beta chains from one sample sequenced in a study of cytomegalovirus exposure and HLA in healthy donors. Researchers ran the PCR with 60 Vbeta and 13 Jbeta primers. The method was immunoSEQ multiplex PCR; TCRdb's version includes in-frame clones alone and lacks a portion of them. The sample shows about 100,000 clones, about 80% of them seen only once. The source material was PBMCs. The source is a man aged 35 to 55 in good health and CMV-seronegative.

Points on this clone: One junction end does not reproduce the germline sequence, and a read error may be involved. The CDR3: CSSSPPRGQETQYF. The CDR3, as DNA: TGTTCCAGCAGCCCCCCACGCGGGCAAGAGACCCAGTACTTC. The chain couples TRBV7-9 to TRBJ2-5; a weak D match, TRBD2 (5 bases). The CDR3 spans 14 residues. CDR1 and CDR2 from the germline V gene are SEHNR and FQNEAQ (reference sequence).

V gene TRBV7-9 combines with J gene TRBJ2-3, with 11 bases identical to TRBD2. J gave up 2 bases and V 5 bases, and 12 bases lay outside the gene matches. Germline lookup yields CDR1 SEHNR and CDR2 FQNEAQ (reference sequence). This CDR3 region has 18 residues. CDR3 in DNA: TGTGCCAGCAGCCTTTCCACGACTAGCGGGGATGACACAGATACGCAGTATTTT. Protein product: CASSLSTTSGDDTDTQYF.

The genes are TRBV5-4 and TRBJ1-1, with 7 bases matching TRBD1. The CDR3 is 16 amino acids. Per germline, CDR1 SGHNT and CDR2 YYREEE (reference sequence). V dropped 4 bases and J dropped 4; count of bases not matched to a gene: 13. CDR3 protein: CASSPQGGRETTEAFF. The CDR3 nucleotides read TGTGCCAGCAGCCCTCAGGGGGGCAGGGAGACCACTGAAGCTTTCTTT.

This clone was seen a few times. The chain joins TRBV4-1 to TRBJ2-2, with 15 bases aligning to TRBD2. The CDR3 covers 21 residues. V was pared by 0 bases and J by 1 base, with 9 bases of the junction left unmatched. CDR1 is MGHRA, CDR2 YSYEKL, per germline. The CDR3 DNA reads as TGCGCCAGCAGCCAAGATCTGGGACTAGCGGGGGGTCCTAAGAACACCGGGGAGCTGTTTTTT. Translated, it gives CASSQDLGLAGGPKNTGELFF.

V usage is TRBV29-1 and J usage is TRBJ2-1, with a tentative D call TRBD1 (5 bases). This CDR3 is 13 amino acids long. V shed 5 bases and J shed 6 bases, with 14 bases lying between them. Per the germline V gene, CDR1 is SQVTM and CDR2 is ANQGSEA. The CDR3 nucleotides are TGCAGCGTTAATTCCAGGGCCTCCAATGAGCAGTTCTTC. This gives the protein CSVNSRASNEQFF.

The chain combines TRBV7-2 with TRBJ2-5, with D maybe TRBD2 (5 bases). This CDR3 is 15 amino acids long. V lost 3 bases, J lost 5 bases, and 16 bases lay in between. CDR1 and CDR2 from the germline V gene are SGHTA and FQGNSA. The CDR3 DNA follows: TGTGCCAGCAGCTTTCGCCCCAGCCCGGGGGAGACCCAGTACTTC. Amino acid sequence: CASSFRPSPGETQYF.

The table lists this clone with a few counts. CDR3 coding DNA: TGTGCCAGCAGCGTTCGGGTATCCTACAATGAGCAGTTCTTC. The encoded protein is CASSVRVSYNEQFF. The genes are TRBV11-2 and TRBJ2-1; D uncertain. Trimming took 5 bases from V and 1 from J, leaving 9 bases between them. The CDR3 runs to 14 residues. CDR1 is SGHAT, CDR2 FQNNGV, per germline.

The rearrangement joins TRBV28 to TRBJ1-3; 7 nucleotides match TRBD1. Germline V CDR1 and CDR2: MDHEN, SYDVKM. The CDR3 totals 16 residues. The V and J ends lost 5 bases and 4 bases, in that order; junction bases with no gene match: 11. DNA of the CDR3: TGTGCCAGCAGTGTGGGCGGAGGCAGGGGGGGAAACACCATATATTTT. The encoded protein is CASSVGGGRGGNTIYF.

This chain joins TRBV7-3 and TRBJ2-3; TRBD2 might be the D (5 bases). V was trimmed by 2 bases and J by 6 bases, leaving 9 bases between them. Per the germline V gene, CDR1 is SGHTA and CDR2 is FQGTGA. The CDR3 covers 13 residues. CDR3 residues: CASSLQKRDTQYF. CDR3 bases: TGTGCCAGCAGCTTACAGAAGCGGGATACGCAGTATTTT. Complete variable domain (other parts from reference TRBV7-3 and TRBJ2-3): GAGVSQTPSNKVTEKGKYVELRCDPISGHTALYWYRQSLGQGPEFLIYFQGTGAADDSGLPNDRFFAVRPEGSVSTLKIQRTERGDSAVYLCASSLQKRDTQYFGPGTRLTVL.

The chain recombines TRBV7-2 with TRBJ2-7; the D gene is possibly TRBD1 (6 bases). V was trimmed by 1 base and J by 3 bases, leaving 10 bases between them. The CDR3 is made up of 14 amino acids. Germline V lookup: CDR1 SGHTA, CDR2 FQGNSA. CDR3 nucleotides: TGTGCCAGCAGCTTAGATGGGGGCCACTACGAGCAGTACGTC. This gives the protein CASSLDGGHYEQYV.

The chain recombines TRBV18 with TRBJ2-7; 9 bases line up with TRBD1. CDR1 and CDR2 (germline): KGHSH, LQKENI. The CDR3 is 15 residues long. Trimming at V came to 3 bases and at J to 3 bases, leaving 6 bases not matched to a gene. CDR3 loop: CASSPGGTGLYEQYF. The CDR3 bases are TGTGCCAGCTCACCTGGGGGGACAGGGCTCTACGAGCAGTACTTC. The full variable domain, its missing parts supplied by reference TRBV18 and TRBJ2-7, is NAGVMQNPRHLVRRRGQEARLRCSPMKGHSHVYWYRQLPEEGLKFMVYLQKENIIDESGMPKERFSAEFPKEGPSILRIQQVVRGDSAAYFCASSPGGTGLYEQYFGPGTRLTVT.

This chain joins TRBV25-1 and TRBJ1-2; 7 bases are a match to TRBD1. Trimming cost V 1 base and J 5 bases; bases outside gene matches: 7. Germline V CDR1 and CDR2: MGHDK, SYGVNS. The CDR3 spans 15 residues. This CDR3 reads CASSELSGGRYGYTF. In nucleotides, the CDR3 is TGTGCCAGCAGTGAATTGTCAGGGGGGCGTTATGGCTACACCTTC.

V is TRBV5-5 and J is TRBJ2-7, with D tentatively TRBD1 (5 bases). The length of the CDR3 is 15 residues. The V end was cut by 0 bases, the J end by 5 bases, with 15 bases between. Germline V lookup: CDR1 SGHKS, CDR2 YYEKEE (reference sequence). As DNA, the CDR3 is TGTGCCAGCAGCTTGGATGGATCCCTAGGGGACGAGCAGTACTTC. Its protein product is CASSLDGSLGDEQYF.

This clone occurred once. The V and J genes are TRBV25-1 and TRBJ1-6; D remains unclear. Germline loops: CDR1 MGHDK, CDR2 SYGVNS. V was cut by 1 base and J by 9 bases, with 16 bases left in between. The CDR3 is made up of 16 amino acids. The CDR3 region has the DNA TGTGCCAGCAGTGAATGGGCAGGTCTTCGGGGTTCACCCCTCCACTTT. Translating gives CASSEWAGLRGSPLHF. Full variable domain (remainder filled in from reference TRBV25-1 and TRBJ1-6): EADIYQTPRYLVIGTGKKITLECSQTMGHDKMYWYQQDPGMELHLIHYSYGVNSTEKGDLSSESTVSRIRTEHFPLTLESARPSHTSQYLCASSEWAGLRGSPLHFGNGTRLTVT.

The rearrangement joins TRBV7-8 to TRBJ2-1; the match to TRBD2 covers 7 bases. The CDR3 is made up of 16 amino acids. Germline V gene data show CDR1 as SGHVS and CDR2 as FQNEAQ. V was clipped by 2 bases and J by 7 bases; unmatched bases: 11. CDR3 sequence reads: CASSLFGGTSGNEQFF. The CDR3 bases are TGTGCCAGCAGCTTATTCGGGGGGACCTCGGGGAATGAGCAGTTCTTC. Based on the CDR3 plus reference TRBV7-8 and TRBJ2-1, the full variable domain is GAGVSQSPRYKVAKRGQDVALRCDPISGHVSLFWYQQALGQGPEFLTYFQNEAQLDKSGLPSDRFFAERPEGSVSTLKIQRTQQEDSAVYLCASSLFGGTSGNEQFFGPGTRLTVL.

CDR3 region: CASSVLIGQSYGYTF. DNA of the CDR3: TGTGCCAGCAGCGTACTCATTGGACAGAGCTATGGCTACACCTTC. V usage is TRBV14 and J usage is TRBJ1-2; TRBD1 might be the D (6 bases). Germline assignment: CDR1 SGHDN and CDR2 FVKESK. The V and J ends lost 5 bases and 4 bases respectively, with 17 bases between them. CDR3 length: 15 residues.